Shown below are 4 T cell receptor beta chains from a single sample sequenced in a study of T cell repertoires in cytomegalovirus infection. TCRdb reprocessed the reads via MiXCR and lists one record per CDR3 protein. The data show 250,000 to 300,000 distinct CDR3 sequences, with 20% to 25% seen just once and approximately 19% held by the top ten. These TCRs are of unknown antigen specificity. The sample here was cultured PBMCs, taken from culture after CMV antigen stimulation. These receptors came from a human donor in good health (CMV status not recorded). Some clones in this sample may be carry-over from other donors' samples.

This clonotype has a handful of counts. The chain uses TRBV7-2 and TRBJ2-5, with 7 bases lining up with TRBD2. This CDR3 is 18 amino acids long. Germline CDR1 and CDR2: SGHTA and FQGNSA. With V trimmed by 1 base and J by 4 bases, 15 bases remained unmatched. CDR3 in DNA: TGTGCCAGCAGCTTAGTTTCGGGAGCGGGAAGAGGAGGAGAGACCCAGTACTTC. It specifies CASSLVSGAGRGGETQYF.

The CDR3 coding sequence is TGTGCCACCAGCAGGATCTTAGCGGGAGCCGAGACCGGGGAGCTGTTTTTT. Residues: CATSRILAGAETGELFF. The chain recombines TRBV15 with TRBJ2-2, with 9 bases matching TRBD2. This CDR3 is 17 amino acids long. The junction had 10 bases not matched to a gene; V was cut back by 3 bases and J by 5 bases. Germline V gene data show CDR1 as LNHNV and CDR2 as YYDKDF (reference sequence).

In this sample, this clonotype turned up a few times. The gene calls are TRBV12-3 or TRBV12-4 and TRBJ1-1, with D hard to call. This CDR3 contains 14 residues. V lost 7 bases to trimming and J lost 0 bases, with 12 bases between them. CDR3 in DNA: TGTGCCAGCATCGCGGGCCTCGTGAACACTGAAGCTTTCTTT. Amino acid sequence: CASIAGLVNTEAFF.

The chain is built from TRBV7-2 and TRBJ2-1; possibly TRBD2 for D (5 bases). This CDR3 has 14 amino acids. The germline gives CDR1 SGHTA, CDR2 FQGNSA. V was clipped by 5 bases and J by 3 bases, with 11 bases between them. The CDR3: CASSVSGYYNEQFF. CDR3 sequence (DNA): TGTGCCAGCAGCGTAAGCGGATACTACAATGAGCAGTTCTTC.